Following are 25 T cell receptor beta chains from one sample sequenced in a study of human T cells and chemical hapten exposure. Indicated time point: patch test 2, 6 weeks after DPC sensitization. Treatment in this sample: therapeutic diphenylcyclopropenone sensitization with weekly scalp DPC. TCRdb passed the RACE reads through MiXCR, listing each CDR3 protein once. The table has just over 350,000 distinct CDR3 sequences, roughly 6% seen once; the top ten hold roughly 5.4%. Sample: whole blood, taken in connection with sensitization to the hapten diphenylcyclopropenone (DPC). These receptors originate from a woman aged 18 to 35 with alopecia areata. Some clones in this sample may be carry-over from other donors' samples.

V gene TRBV19 combines with J gene TRBJ2-1, with TRBD2 matching 9 bases. J gave up 7 bases and V 3 bases, and 7 bases lay outside the gene matches. From germline, CDR1 is LNHDA and CDR2 SQIVND (reference sequence). The CDR3 length is 15 residues. The CDR3 nucleotides read TGTGCCAGTAGTATTGGTAGCGGGGGCCTTAATGAGCAGTTCTTC. Translation: CASSIGSGGLNEQFF.

The J gene is TRBJ2-1, the V gene TRBV13; 10 nucleotides align to TRBD2. Germline loops: CDR1 PRHDT, CDR2 FYEKMQ (reference sequence). This CDR3 comprises 15 residues. Losses at the gene ends were 5 bases for V and 10 bases for J; bases not matched to a gene: 11. CDR3 DNA: TGTGCCAGCAGCCCTCAGCGGGGGGGCCAGGGGGAGCAGTTCTTC. It yields the protein CASSPQRGGQGEQFF.

This clonotype turned up a few times. The chain has TRBV20-1 and TRBJ2-7; D not resolved. The germline CDR1 and CDR2 sequences are DFQATT and SNEGSKA (reference sequence). The germline V and J ends were trimmed by 0 bases and 1 base, with 7 bases remaining between them. The CDR3 covers 13 residues. The CDR3 coding sequence is TGCAGTGCTAGAGATCCCAGATCCTACGAGCAGTACTTC. Encoded protein: CSARDPRSYEQYF.

The rearrangement uses TRBV5-4 and TRBJ2-2, with TRBD2 matching 11 bases. V was pared by 4 bases and J by 2 bases, with 10 bases of the junction left unmatched. CDR1 is SGHNT and CDR2 is YYREEE in the germline V gene (reference sequence). The CDR3 covers 18 residues. The CDR3 DNA reads TGTGCCAGCAGCGCCCTGACTAGCGGGGATGCAAACACCGGGGAGCTGTTTTTT. It translates to CASSALTSGDANTGELFF.

This clonotype occurred many times. CDR3 DNA: TGTGCCAGCAGTCTTCCCTTTGGCAACTATGGCTACACCTTC. As protein: CASSLPFGNYGYTF. The rearrangement links TRBV6-1 to TRBJ1-2, with D hard to call. Germline assignment: CDR1 MNHNS and CDR2 SASEGT. The CDR3 sequence is 14 residues long. The V end was cut by 5 bases, the J end by 2 bases, with 12 bases between.

Ten or more counts support this clonotype. V and J are TRBV29-1 and TRBJ2-5, with D perhaps given as TRBD1 or TRBD2 (6 bases each). V shed 0 bases and J shed 4 bases, with 21 bases lying between them. The CDR3 has 17 residues. Germline V gene sequence: CDR1 SQVTM, CDR2 ANQGSEA. The CDR3 DNA reads TGCAGCGTTGAAGACAATCAGCCATGGGGGGCTCCAGAGACCCAGTACTTC. This gives the protein CSVEDNQPWGAPETQYF.

This clonotype was seen a handful of times. The V and J genes are TRBV27 and TRBJ1-1; 7 bases align to TRBD1. This CDR3 is built from 13 residues. V shed 10 bases, J shed 0 bases, and the junction held 5 bases outside the gene matches. In germline, CDR1 is MNHEY, CDR2 SMNVEV (reference sequence). The CDR3 DNA follows: TGTGCCACCGGGACAGCCATGAACACTGAAGCTTTCTTT. This translates into CATGTAMNTEAFF.

The chain carries TRBV6-6 and TRBJ1-2, with a weak D call TRBD1 (6 bases). Trimming removed 5 bases at V and 2 bases at J, with 12 bases between. This CDR3 contains 14 residues. CDR1 MNHNY and CDR2 SVGAGI come from the germline V gene (reference sequence). The CDR3 is CASSPSTGNYGYTF. For the CDR3, the DNA is TGTGCCAGCAGTCCATCGACAGGAAACTATGGCTACACCTTC.

The chain links TRBV4-2 to TRBJ2-1; D remains unclear. V lost 1 base and J lost 5, with 12 bases in between. The length of the CDR3 is 15 residues. Germline-derived CDR1 and CDR2 are LGHNA and YNFKEQ. CDR3 amino acids: CASSQGLETNNEQFF. The CDR3 nucleotides are TGTGCCAGCAGCCAAGGACTGGAAACTAACAATGAGCAGTTCTTC.

This clonotype was seen a few times. The rearrangement joins TRBV5-1 to TRBJ1-2; TRBD1 might be the D (6 bases). Between the trimmed V and J ends, which lost 3 bases and 8 bases, there was a span of 11 bases. CDR1 SGHRS and CDR2 YFSETQ come from the germline V gene. The CDR3 covers 12 residues. The CDR3 loop reads CASSSDRNGYTF. In nucleotides, the CDR3 is TGCGCCAGCAGCTCTGACAGGAACGGCTACACCTTC.

Relative to its sample, this clonotype is medium-sized (0.01 to 0.1%). The chain combines TRBV11-2 with TRBJ2-1; D not certain. The CDR3 is made up of 14 amino acids. Looked up from germline, CDR1 is SGHAT and CDR2 is FQNNGV. The V and J ends lost 5 bases and 9 bases respectively, with 17 bases between them. CDR3 residues: CASSLLHEWSEQFF. The CDR3 bases are TGTGCCAGCAGCCTACTCCACGAATGGAGTGAGCAGTTCTTC.

Ten or more counts support this clonotype. The rearrangement links TRBV12-3 or TRBV12-4 to TRBJ2-2; TRBD2 agrees at 7 bases. V gave up 7 bases and J gave up 7 bases; unmatched junction bases: 3. The CDR3 runs to 12 residues. This chain's CDR3 is CASTPGGGELFF. In DNA form, the CDR3 reads TGTGCCAGCACCCCGGGGGGCGGGGAGCTGTTTTTT.

V usage is TRBV29-1 and J usage is TRBJ2-5; 9 positions match TRBD1. CDR3 length: 14 residues. Germline V gene sequence: CDR1 SQVTM, CDR2 ANQGSEA. The V gene end was trimmed by 6 bases and the J gene end by 3 bases; junction bases not matched to a gene: 8. This chain's CDR3 is CSVARGDREETQYF. The CDR3 DNA follows: TGCAGCGTGGCCCGGGGGGACAGGGAAGAGACCCAGTACTTC.

This clonotype has ten or more counts. CDR3 amino acids: CASSLTPVEAFF. The CDR3 DNA reads as TGTGCCAGCAGTTTGACTCCTGTTGAAGCTTTCTTT. V gene TRBV5-5 combines with J gene TRBJ1-1, with unresolved D. CDR1 SGHKS and CDR2 YYEKEE come from the germline V gene (reference sequence). The germline V and J ends were trimmed by 5 bases and 7 bases, with 12 bases remaining between them. The CDR3 has 12 amino acids.

This clonotype was seen more than once but under ten times. The rearrangement uses TRBV14 and TRBJ2-2; D may be TRBD1 or TRBD2 (5 bases each). Per the germline V gene, CDR1 is SGHDN and CDR2 is FVKESK. The CDR3 spans 17 residues. Trimming shortened V by 3 bases and J by 1 base, and 15 bases separated the two germline ends. The CDR3 nucleotides are TGTGCCAGCAGCCATATACCGGGACGGCTGAACACCGGGGAGCTGTTTTTT. Translated: CASSHIPGRLNTGELFF.

In this sample, this clonotype turned up many times. The gene calls are TRBV20-1 and TRBJ1-5; D uncertain. This CDR3 spans 15 amino acids. V lost 4 bases to trimming and J lost 4 bases, with 17 bases between them. The germline V gene encodes CDR1 DFQATT and CDR2 SNEGSKA (reference sequence). The CDR3 spells CSAIRTSRENQPQHF. CDR3 in DNA: TGCAGTGCTATCCGGACGTCCCGTGAAAATCAGCCCCAGCATTTT.

This clonotype appeared a few times. The chain carries TRBV12-3 or TRBV12-4 and TRBJ1-1; the match to TRBD1 covers 10 bases. The V gene end was trimmed by 5 bases and the J gene end by 4 bases; junction bases not matched to a gene: 10. The CDR3 runs 16 residues. The CDR3 bases are TGTGCCAGCAGTCCCCGGGACAGGGGAGGGCCCACTGAAGCTTTCTTT. Its protein is CASSPRDRGGPTEAFF.

The rearrangement links TRBV6-2 or TRBV6-3 to TRBJ2-4, with no clear D. Trimming removed 5 bases at V and 8 bases at J, with 22 bases between. Germline CDR1 and CDR2: MNHEY and SVGEGT. The length of the CDR3 is 16 residues. DNA of the CDR3: TGTGCCAGCAGTACCCCCTCCGGAACCACGATGGACATTCAGTACTTC. Protein product: CASSTPSGTTMDIQYF.

This clonotype was picked up a small number of times. The chain uses TRBV21-1 and TRBJ1-6; TRBD1, the D gene given by the table, was not confirmed from the DNA. TRBV21-1 is listed as a pseudogene. The CDR3 is 14 residues long. As DNA, the CDR3 is TGTGCCAGCAGCAATGTCTGCAGGGAATCACCCCTCCACTTT. Translated, it gives CASSNVCRESPLHF.

This clonotype was seen ten or more times. J is TRBJ2-6 and V is TRBV11-2, with TRBD2 identical over 7 bases. J lost 1 base, V lost 0 bases, and 6 bases had no gene match. This CDR3 has 18 residues. Looked up from germline, CDR1 is SGHAT and CDR2 is FQNNGV. The CDR3 DNA reads TGTGCCAGCAGCTTAGATCGCGGGCGGGGGTCTGGGGCCAACGTCCTGACTTTC. Translation: CASSLDRGRGSGANVLTF.

This clonotype came up a few times. The rearrangement links TRBV3-1 to TRBJ2-7; 9 bases line up with TRBD2. The junction had 4 bases not matched to a gene; V was cut back by 0 bases and J by 4 bases. Per the germline V gene, CDR1 is LGHDT and CDR2 is YNNKEL (reference sequence). This CDR3 has 15 amino acids. Here the CDR3 DNA reads TGTGCCAGCAGCCAAGATCCTAGCGGGGAGTACGAGCAGTACTTC. As protein: CASSQDPSGEYEQYF.

This chain links TRBV3-1 with TRBJ2-6; D is tentatively TRBD1 or TRBD2 (5 bases each). The CDR3 spans 16 residues. V lost 4 bases to trimming and J lost 2 bases, with 12 bases between them. The V gene's germline CDR1 is LGHDT and CDR2 YNNKEL (reference sequence). CDR3: CASSPFGATGANVLTF. In DNA form, the CDR3 reads TGTGCCAGCAGCCCCTTCGGGGCAACTGGGGCCAACGTCCTGACTTTC.

This clonotype was seen many times. The chain recombines TRBV2 with TRBJ2-6; possibly TRBD2 for D (5 bases). This CDR3 has 15 amino acids. The germline V and J ends were trimmed by 3 bases and 0 bases, with 6 bases remaining between them. Germline V lookup: CDR1 SNHLY, CDR2 FYNNEI. The CDR3: CASSEAGSGANVLTF. The CDR3 bases are TGTGCCAGCAGTGAGGCGGGCTCTGGGGCCAACGTCCTGACTTTC.

Ten or more counts support this clonotype. The chain joins TRBV29-1 to TRBJ1-3; D is undetermined. The ends were cut back, 5 bases at V and 0 bases at J, with 14 bases in the middle. The germline V gene encodes CDR1 SQVTM and CDR2 ANQGSEA. The CDR3 sequence is 15 residues long. The CDR3 loop is CSVLTVASSGNTIYF. Here the CDR3 DNA reads TGCAGCGTTCTCACGGTAGCGAGCTCTGGAAACACCATATATTTT. The whole variable domain, remainder taken from reference TRBV29-1 and TRBJ1-3, is SAVISQKPSRDICQRGTSLTIQCQVDSQVTMMFWYRQQPGQSLTLIATANQGSEATYESGFVIDKFPISRPNLTFSTLTVSNMSPEDSSIYLCSVLTVASSGNTIYFGEGSWLTVV.

The V and J genes are TRBV6-5 and TRBJ1-1; 7 bases line up with TRBD1. In germline, CDR1 is MNHEY, CDR2 SVGAGI. J lost 7 bases, V lost 2 bases, and 13 bases had no gene match. The CDR3 runs 16 residues. Here the CDR3 DNA reads TGTGCCAGCAGTTACGGCCCGAGACGGGGACAGATTGAAGCTTTCTTT. Translated: CASSYGPRRGQIEAFF.